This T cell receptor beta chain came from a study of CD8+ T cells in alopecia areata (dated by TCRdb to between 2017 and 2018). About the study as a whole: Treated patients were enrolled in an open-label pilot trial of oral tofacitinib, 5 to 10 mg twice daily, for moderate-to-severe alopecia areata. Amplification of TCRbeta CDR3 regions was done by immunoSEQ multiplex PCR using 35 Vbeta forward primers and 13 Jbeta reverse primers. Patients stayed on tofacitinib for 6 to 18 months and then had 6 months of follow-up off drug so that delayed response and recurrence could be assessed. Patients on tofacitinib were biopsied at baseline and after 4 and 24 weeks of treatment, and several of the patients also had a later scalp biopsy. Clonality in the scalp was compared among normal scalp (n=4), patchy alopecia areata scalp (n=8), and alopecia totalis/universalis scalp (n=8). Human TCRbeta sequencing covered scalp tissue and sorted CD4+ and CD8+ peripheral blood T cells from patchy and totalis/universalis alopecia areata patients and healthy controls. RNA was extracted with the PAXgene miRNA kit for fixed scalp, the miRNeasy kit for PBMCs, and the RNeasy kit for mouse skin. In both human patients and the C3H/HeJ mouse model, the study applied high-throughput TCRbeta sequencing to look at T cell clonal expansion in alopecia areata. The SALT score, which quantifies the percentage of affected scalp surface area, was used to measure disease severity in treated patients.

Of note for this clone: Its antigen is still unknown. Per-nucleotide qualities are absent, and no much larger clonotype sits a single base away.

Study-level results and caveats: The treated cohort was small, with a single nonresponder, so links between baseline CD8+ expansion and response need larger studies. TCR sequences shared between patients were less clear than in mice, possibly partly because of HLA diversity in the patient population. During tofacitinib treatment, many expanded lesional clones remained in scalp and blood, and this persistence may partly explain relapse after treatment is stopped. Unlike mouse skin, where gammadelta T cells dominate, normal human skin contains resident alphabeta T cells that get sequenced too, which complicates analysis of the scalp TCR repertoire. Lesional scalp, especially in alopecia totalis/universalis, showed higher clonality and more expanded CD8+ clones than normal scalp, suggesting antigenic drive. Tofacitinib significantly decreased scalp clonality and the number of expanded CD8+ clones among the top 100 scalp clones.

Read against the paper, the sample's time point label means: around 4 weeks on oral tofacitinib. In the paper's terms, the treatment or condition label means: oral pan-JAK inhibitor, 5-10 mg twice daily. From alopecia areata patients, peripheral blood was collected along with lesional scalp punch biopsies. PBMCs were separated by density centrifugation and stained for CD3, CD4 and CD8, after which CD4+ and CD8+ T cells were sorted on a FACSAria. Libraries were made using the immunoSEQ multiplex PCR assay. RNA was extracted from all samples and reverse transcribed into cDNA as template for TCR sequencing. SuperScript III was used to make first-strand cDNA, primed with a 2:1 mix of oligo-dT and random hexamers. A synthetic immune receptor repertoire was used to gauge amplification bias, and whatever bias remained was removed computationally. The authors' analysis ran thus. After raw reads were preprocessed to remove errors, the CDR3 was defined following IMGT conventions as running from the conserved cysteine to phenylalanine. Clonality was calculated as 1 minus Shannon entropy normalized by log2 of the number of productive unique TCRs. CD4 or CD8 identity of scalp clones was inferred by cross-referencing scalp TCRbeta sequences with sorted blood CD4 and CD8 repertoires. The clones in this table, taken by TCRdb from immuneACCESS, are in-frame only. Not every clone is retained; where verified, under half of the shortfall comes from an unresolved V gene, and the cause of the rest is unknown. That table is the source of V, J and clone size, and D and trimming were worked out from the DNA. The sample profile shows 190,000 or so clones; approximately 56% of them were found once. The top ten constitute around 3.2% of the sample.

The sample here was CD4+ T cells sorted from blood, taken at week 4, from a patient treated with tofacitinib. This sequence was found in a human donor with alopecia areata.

Here is the DNA: TGTGCCAGCAGTCCTACGACCCTCCCGCAACAGCCCCAGCATTTT. This encodes CASSPTTLPQQPQHF. The chain employs TRBV5-6 and TRBJ1-5, with the D gene too uncertain to name. The germline V gene encodes CDR1 SGHDT and CDR2 YYEEEE. Between the V and J ends, shortened by 5 bases and 7 bases respectively, the junction contains 19 bases. Reading from cysteine to phenylalanine, the CDR3 counts 15 amino acids. The entry retains the CDR3 DNA only, 45 bases that are in frame from base 1.